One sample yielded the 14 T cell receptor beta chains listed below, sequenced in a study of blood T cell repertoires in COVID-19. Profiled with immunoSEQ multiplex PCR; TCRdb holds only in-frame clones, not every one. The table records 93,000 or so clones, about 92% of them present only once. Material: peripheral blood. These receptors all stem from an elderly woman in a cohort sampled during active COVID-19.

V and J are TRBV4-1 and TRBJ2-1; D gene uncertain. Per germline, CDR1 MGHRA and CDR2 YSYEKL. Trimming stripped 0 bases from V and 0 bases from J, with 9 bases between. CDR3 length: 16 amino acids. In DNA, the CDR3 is TGCGCCAGCAGCCAAGACTCGAGGAACTCCTACAATGAGCAGTTCTTC. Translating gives CASSQDSRNSYNEQFF.

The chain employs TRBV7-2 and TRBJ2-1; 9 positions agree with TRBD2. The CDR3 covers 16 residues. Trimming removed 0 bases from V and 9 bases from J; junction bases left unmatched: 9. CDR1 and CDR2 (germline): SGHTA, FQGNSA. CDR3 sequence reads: CASSLARRGGPSEQFF. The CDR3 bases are TGTGCCAGCAGCTTAGCGAGGCGGGGGGGCCCAAGTGAGCAGTTCTTC.

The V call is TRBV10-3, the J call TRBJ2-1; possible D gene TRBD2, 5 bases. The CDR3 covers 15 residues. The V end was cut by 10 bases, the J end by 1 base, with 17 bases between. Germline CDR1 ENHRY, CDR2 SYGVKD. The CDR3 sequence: CATSLRERSYNEQFF. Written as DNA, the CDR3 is TGTGCCACCTCCCTACGGGAAAGATCCTACAATGAGCAGTTCTTC.

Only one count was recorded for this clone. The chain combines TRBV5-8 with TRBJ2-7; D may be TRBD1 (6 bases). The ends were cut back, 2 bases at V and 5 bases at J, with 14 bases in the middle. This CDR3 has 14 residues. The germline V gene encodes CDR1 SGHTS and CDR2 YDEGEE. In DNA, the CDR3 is TGTGCCAGCAGCTTTTCAGGGGTTCACGACGAGCAGTACTTC. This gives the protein CASSFSGVHDEQYF.

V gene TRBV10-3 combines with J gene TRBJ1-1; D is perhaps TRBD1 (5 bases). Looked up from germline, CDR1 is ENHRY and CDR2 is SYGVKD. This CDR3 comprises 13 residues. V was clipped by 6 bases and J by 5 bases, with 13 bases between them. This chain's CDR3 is CAIRGEGRTEAFF. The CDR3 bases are TGTGCCATCAGGGGGGAGGGGCGGACTGAAGCTTTCTTT.

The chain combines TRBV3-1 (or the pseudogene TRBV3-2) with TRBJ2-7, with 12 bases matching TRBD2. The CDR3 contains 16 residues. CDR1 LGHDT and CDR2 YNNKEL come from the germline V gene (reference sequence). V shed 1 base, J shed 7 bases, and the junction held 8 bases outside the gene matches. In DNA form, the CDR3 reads TGTGCCAGCAGCCAAGTCCCTAGCGGGGGGGCAGGGGAGCAGTACTTC. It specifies CASSQVPSGGAGEQYF.

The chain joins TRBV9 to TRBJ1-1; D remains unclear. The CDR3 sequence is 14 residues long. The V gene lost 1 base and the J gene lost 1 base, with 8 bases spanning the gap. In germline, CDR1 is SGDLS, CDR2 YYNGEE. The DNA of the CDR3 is TGTGCCAGCAGCGTAAGCCAAACGAACACTGAAGCTTTCTTT. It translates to CASSVSQTNTEAFF.

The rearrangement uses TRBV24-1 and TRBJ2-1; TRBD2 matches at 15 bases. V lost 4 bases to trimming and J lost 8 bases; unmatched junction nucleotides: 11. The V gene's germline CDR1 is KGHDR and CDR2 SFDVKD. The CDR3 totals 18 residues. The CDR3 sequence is CATSDRGLAGGARYEQFF. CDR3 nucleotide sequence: TGTGCCACCAGTGACCGGGGACTAGCGGGAGGTGCAAGATATGAGCAGTTCTTC.

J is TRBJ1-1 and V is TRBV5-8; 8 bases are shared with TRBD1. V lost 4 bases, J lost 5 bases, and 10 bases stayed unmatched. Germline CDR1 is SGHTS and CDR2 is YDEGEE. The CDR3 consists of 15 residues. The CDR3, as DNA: TGTGCCAGCAGCCCCACAGGGGGATGGATTACTGAAGCTTTCTTT. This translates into CASSPTGGWITEAFF.

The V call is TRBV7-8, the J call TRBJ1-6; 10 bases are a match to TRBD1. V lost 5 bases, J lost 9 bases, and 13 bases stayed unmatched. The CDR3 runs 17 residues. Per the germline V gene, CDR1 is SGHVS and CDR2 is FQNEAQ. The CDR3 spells CASSKRPGQGKGSPLHF. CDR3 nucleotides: TGTGCCAGCAGCAAACGACCGGGACAGGGGAAGGGTTCACCCCTCCACTTT.

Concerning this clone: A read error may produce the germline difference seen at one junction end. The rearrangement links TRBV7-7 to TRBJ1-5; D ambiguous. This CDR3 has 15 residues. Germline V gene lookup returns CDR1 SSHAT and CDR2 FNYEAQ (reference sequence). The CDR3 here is CASSPGGLSNQPQHF. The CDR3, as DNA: TGTGCTAGCAGCCCCGGCGGACTCAGCAATCAGCCCCAGCATTTT.

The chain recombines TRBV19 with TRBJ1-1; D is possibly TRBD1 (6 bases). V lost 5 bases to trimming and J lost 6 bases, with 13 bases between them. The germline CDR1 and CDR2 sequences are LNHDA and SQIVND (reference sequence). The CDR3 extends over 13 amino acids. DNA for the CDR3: TGTGCCAGTAGTCAGACAGGAGGTGCTGAAGCTTTCTTT. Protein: CASSQTGGAEAFF.

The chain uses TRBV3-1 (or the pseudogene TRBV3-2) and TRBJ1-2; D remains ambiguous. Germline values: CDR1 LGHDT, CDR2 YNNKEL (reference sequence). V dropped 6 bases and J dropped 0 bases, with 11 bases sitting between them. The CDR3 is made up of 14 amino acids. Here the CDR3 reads CASSPSTTNYGYTF. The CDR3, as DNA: TGTGCCAGCAGTCCCTCGACAACTAACTATGGCTACACCTTC.

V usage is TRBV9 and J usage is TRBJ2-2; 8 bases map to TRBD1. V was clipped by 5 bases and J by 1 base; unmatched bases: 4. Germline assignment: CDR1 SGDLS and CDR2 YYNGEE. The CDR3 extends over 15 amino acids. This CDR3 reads CASSLGTGNTGELFF. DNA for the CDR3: TGTGCCAGCAGTTTAGGGACAGGGAACACCGGGGAGCTGTTTTTT.